This TCR beta chain comes out of a study of control samples from healthy donors and cancer patients. Some clones are missing from TCRdb's copy, which holds only in-frame ones; the method was immunoSEQ multiplex PCR. The sample includes about 170,000 clones, 91% seen only once; the top ten take around 1.5%. CDR1 and CDR2 from the germline V gene are LNHNV and YYDKDF (reference sequence). This CDR3 is 13 amino acids long. Between the trimmed V and J ends, which lost 0 bases and 1 base, there was a span of 3 bases. The V gene is TRBV15, the J gene TRBJ1-1; no firm D call. Sample: blood. The TCR comes from a woman under 40 in good health. CDR3 loop: CATSREENTEAFF. The CDR3, as DNA: TGTGCCACCAGCAGAGAGGAGAACACTGAAGCTTTCTTT.